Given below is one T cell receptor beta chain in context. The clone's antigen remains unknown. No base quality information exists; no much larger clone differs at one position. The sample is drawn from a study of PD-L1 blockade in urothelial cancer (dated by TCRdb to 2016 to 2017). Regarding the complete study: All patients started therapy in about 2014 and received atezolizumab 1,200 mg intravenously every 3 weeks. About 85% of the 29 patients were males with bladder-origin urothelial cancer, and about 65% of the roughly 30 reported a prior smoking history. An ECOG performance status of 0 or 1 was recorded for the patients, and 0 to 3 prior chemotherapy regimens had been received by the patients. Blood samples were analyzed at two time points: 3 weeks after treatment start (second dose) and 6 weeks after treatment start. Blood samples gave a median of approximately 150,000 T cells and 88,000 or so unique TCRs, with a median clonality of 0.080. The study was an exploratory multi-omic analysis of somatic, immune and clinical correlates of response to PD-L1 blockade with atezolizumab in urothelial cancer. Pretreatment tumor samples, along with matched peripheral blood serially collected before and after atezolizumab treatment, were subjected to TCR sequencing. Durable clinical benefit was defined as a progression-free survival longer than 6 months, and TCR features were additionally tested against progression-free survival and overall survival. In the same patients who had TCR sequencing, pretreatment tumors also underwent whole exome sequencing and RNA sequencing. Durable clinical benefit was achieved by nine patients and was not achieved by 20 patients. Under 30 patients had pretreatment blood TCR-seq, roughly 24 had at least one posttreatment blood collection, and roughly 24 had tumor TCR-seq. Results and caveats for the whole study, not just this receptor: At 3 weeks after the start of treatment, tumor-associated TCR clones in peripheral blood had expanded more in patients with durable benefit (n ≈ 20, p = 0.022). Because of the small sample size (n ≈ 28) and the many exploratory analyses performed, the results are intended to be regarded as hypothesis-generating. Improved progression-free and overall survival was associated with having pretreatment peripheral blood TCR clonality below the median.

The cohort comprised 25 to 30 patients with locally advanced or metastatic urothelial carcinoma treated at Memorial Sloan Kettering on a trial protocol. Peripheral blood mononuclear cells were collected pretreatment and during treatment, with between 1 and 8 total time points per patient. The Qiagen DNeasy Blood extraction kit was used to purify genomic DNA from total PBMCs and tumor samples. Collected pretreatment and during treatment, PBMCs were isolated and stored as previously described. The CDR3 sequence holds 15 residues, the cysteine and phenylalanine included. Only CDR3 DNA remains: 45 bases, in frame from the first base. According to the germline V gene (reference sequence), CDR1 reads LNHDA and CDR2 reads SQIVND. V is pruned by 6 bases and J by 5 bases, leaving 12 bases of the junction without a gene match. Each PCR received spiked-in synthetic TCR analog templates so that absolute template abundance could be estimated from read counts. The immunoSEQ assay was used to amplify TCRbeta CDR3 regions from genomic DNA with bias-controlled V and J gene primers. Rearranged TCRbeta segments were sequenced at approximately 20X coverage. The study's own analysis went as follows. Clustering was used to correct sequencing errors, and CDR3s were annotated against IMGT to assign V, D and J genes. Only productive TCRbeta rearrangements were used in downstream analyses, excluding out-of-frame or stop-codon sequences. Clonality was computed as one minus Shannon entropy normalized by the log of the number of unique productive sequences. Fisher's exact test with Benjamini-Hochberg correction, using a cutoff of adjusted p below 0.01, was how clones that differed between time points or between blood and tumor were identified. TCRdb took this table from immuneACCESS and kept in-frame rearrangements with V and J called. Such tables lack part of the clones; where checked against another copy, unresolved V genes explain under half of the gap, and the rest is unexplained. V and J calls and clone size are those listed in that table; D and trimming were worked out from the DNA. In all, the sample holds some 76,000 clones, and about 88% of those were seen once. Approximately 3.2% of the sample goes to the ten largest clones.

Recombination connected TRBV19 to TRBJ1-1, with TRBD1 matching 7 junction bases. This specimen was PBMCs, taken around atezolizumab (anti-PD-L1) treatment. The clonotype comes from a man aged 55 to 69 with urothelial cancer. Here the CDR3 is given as CASSAKRQGWTEAFF. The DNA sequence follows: TGTGCCAGTAGCGCCAAAAGACAGGGATGGACTGAAGCTTTCTTT.